This T cell receptor (beta chain) originates from a study of T cells in Graves' hyperthyroidism and ophthalmopathy. About this clonotype itself: The antigen remains undetermined.

Between the trimmed V and J ends, which lost 5 bases and 8 bases, there was a span of 21 bases. The CDR3 spans 15 residues. Germline lookup yields CDR1 MDHEN and CDR2 SYDVKM. Amplified regions were TCR beta CDR3 sequences from RNA transcripts. Carried out on the TCR CDR3, a first-round RT-PCR used the HTBI primer set. TCRdb independently ran MiXCR on the multiplex PCR reads; one entry per CDR3 protein. The repertoire consists of some 270,000 distinct CDR3 sequences, with approximately 23% occurring once and the leading ten covering roughly 35%. Those patients with uncontrolled infection, other autoimmune disease, pregnancy or lactation were excluded. On the basis of clinical symptoms, serum thyroxine and TRAb, thyroid ultrasound and orbital computed tomography, diagnoses were made. Broader study findings: Most thyroid clonotypes with frequency above 0.001 were detected in blood. The model made its ophthalmopathy prediction, and onset followed a median approximately 6 months later.

This clonotype originated in a middle-aged woman with Graves' ophthalmopathy. The chain is built from TRBV28 and TRBJ1-2, with D perhaps matching TRBD1 (6 bases). Sequenced: blood. The CDR3 here is CASSAQGGDGGGYTF. The CDR3 DNA reads as TGTGCCAGCAGTGCACAGGGAGGGGACGGGGGCGGCTACACCTTC.